The clone carrying this T cell receptor beta chain was seen just once. While unrecorded immune exposures were likely, the donors were nominally healthy when sampled. PCR was performed using 60 Vbeta and 13 Jbeta primers. Clones were sequenced by immunoSEQ multiplex PCR, and TCRdb holds only the in-frame ones, with some missing. The sample includes about 76,000 clones, more than 65% of them seen just once. This entry comes from a study of cytomegalovirus exposure and HLA in healthy donors. The CDR3 runs to 14 residues. Germline CDR1 and CDR2: SGHTA and FQGNSA. V was shortened by 3 bases and J by 1 base, with 9 bases between the two germline ends.

The sequenced material came from PBMCs. The rearrangement links TRBV7-2 to TRBJ1-1, with D perhaps matching TRBD1 (5 bases). The sequence came from a woman in her thirties or forties in good health and CMV-seropositive. CDR3 loop: CASSFGQGNTEAFF. The CDR3 DNA is TGTGCCAGCAGCTTCGGCCAGGGGAACACTGAAGCTTTCTTT.